This T cell receptor (beta chain) appears in the sequencing data of a study of neurological immune-mediated disorders. This clonotype was detected ten times or more. The target antigen is unknown. 5'RACE with 10-nucleotide random UMIs produced the cDNA. TCRdb re-called the 5' RACE reads with MiXCR, one entry per CDR3 protein. The data contain around 44,000 distinct CDR3 sequences, 2.5% of them singletons. The CDR3 has 14 amino acids. Unmatched junction bases numbered 6, after V lost 8 bases and J lost 2 bases. Germline V gene data show CDR1 as WSHSY and CDR2 as SAAADI. Study-wide findings and caveats: Patients with HTLV-1-associated myelopathy had the highest level of TCR clonal expansion, whereas patients with multiple sclerosis had the lowest level, falling beneath the level found in healthy controls. It was the repertoires of 18 of 34 multiple sclerosis patients that phylogenetic grouping placed in one related-CDR3 cluster, which is a possible signature.

The sequencing input was PBMCs. The chain carries TRBV10-2 and TRBJ2-1, with 7 bases that match TRBD1. The clonotype was recovered from a man aged 25 to 40 with multiple sclerosis. The CDR3 is CASRRQGTYNEQFF. The CDR3 DNA reads as TGCGCCAGCCGAAGACAGGGTACCTACAATGAGCAGTTCTTC.